Each of the 22 T cell receptor beta chains below was sequenced from the same sample in a study of blood T cell repertoires in COVID-19. Data came from immunoSEQ multiplex PCR; TCRdb stores just in-frame clones and leaves some out. The sample comprises roughly 120,000 clones, roughly 84% of which are singletons, and 7.9% rests with the top ten. The source material was peripheral blood. These receptors were obtained from a woman of 80 years or more with active or convalescent COVID-19.

The CDR3 region has the DNA TGCAGCGTTGAAGAAGGGGAGGCAAACATTCAGTACTTC. Amino acid sequence: CSVEEGEANIQYF. The gene calls are TRBV29-1 and TRBJ2-4; D might be TRBD2 (6 bases). V shed 0 bases and J shed 6 bases, with 9 bases lying between them. CDR3 length: 13 residues. Per the germline V gene, CDR1 is SQVTM and CDR2 is ANQGSEA.

The rearrangement uses TRBV9 and TRBJ1-1; the D is unclear. The CDR3 runs 15 residues. Trimming pared 2 bases from V and 0 bases from J, leaving 11 bases between. CDR1 and CDR2 (germline): SGDLS, YYNGEE. CDR3 DNA sequence: TGTGCCAGCAGCGTTTCAGGATACATGAACACTGAAGCTTTCTTT. It codes for CASSVSGYMNTEAFF.

This sequence joins TRBV6-1 and TRBJ1-3; D gene ambiguous. Germline V gene data show CDR1 as MNHNS and CDR2 as SASEGT. The V gene lost 4 bases and the J gene lost 0 bases, with 13 bases spanning the gap. The CDR3 runs 16 residues. CDR3 nucleotides: TGTGCCAGCAGTGGCCCCGGTCCCCTCTCTGGAAACACCATATATTTT. Translating gives CASSGPGPLSGNTIYF.

J is TRBJ2-5 and V is TRBV7-6, with 8 positions matching TRBD1. The CDR3 covers 17 residues. V shed 1 base, J shed 4 bases, and the junction held 11 bases outside the gene matches. In germline, CDR1 is SGHVS, CDR2 FNYEAQ. CDR3 protein: CASSLESNRGVRETQYF. The CDR3 nucleotides read TGTGCCAGCAGCTTAGAGTCTAACAGGGGGGTAAGAGAGACCCAGTACTTC.

The V gene is TRBV9, the J gene TRBJ2-7; tentatively, D is TRBD2 (6 bases). Germline lookup yields CDR1 SGDLS and CDR2 YYNGEE. V was cut by 0 bases and J by 3 bases, with 13 bases left in between. The CDR3 totals 15 residues. CDR3 residues: CASSVAGGKGYEQYF. As DNA, the CDR3 is TGTGCCAGCAGCGTAGCGGGCGGGAAGGGCTACGAGCAGTACTTC.

The V gene is TRBV11-3, the J gene TRBJ2-3, with 13 bases aligning to TRBD2. Germline V lookup: CDR1 SGHNT, CDR2 YENEEA. The V gene end was trimmed by 4 bases and the J gene end by 0 bases; junction bases not matched to a gene: 1. This CDR3 comprises 16 residues. CDR3 loop: CASSSGLAGSTDTQYF. The CDR3, as DNA: TGTGCCAGCAGCTCGGGACTAGCGGGGAGCACAGATACGCAGTATTTT.

V usage is TRBV5-1 and J usage is TRBJ1-4; D gene ambiguous. Trimming shortened V by 0 bases and J by 8 bases, and 14 bases separated the two germline ends. CDR3 length: 15 amino acids. Looked up from germline, CDR1 is SGHRS and CDR2 is YFSETQ. In DNA, the CDR3 is TGCGCCAGCAGCTTGGCTGGTAGCGAGTGGGAAAAACTGTTTTTT. This encodes CASSLAGSEWEKLFF.

The rearrangement links TRBV11-3 to TRBJ2-1, with 7 bases that match TRBD1. The germline CDR1 and CDR2 sequences are SGHNT and YENEEA. Unmatched junction bases numbered 4, after V lost 0 bases and J lost 2 bases. The CDR3 has 16 residues. The CDR3 DNA reads as TGTGCCAGCAGCTTAGAGACAGGGCCCCCCTACAATGAGCAGTTCTTC. It encodes CASSLETGPPYNEQFF.

This clone showed up many times. The chain uses TRBV27 and TRBJ1-1; D may be TRBD1 (6 bases). The V gene lost 5 bases and the J gene lost 2 bases, with 12 bases spanning the gap. The germline V gene has CDR1 MNHEY and CDR2 SMNVEV (reference sequence). This CDR3 has 14 residues. CDR3 residues: CASSTYRENTEAFF. CDR3 in DNA: TGTGCCAGCAGTACATACAGGGAAAACACTGAAGCTTTCTTT.

This chain joins TRBV7-9 and TRBJ2-3; 14 nucleotides line up with TRBD2. CDR1 is SEHNR and CDR2 is FQNEAQ in the germline V gene (reference sequence). This CDR3 is 16 amino acids long. J lost 4 bases, V lost 5 bases, and 5 bases had no gene match. The CDR3 DNA is TGTGCCAGCAGCGCCCGACTAGCGGGAGGGCCAGATACGCAGTATTTT. Translated: CASSARLAGGPDTQYF.

The chain recombines TRBV7-2 with TRBJ1-2, with 7 bases identical to TRBD1. CDR3 length equals 15 residues. V was clipped by 5 bases and J by 0 bases; unmatched bases: 6. CDR1 is SGHTA and CDR2 is FQGNSA in the germline V gene. For the CDR3, the DNA is TGTGCCAGCAGCCCTAGACAGGGAACTAACTATGGCTACACCTTC. This sequence encodes CASSPRQGTNYGYTF.

The rearrangement joins TRBV5-1 to TRBJ1-6, with D possibly TRBD1 on 6 matching bases. The CDR3 sequence is 14 residues long. Trimming pared 5 bases from V and 10 bases from J, leaving 16 bases between. Germline V CDR1 and CDR2: SGHRS, YFSETQ. CDR3 in DNA: TGCGCCAGCAGGGAACAGGGTGTAGGCTCACCCCTCCACTTT. Its protein product is CASREQGVGSPLHF.

This clone was counted a single time. This rearrangement joins TRBV18 to TRBJ1-6; 9 nucleotides match TRBD1. CDR3 length equals 15 residues. Germline CDR1 KGHSH, CDR2 LQKENI. The J segment lost 8 bases and the V segment lost 3 bases, leaving 5 bases of the junction unmatched. CDR3 DNA sequence: TGTGCCAGCTCACCCCGGGGACAGGGAGATTCACCCCTCCACTTT. Translation: CASSPRGQGDSPLHF. Full variable domain (remainder filled in from reference TRBV18 and TRBJ1-6): NAGVMQNPRHLVRRRGQEARLRCSPMKGHSHVYWYRQLPEEGLKFMVYLQKENIIDESGMPKERFSAEFPKEGPSILRIQQVVRGDSAAYFCASSPRGQGDSPLHFGNGTRLTVT.

V usage is TRBV28 and J usage is TRBJ2-1; 13 nucleotides match TRBD2. Trimming took 7 bases from V and 6 from J; bases not matched to a gene: 6. Germline V gene data show CDR1 as MDHEN and CDR2 as SYDVKM. The CDR3 is 15 residues long. The CDR3 coding sequence is TGTGCCAGCACAGGCGGGACTAGCGGGATCAATGAGCAGTTCTTC. Encoded protein: CASTGGTSGINEQFF. The variable domain in full, completed from reference TRBV28 and TRBJ2-1, reads DVKVTQSSRYLVKRTGEKVFLECVQDMDHENMFWYRQDPGLGLRLIYFSYDVKMKEKGDIPEGYSVSREKKERFSLILESASTNQTSMYLCASTGGTSGINEQFFGPGTRLTVL.

The count of this clone is one. V usage is TRBV9 and J usage is TRBJ1-3; D is perhaps TRBD1 (6 bases). V lost 4 bases and J lost 2, with 13 bases in between. The germline gives CDR1 SGDLS, CDR2 YYNGEE. The CDR3 runs to 15 residues. The CDR3 loop is CASSTQGGPGNTIYF. DNA for the CDR3: TGTGCCAGCAGCACACAGGGTGGGCCTGGAAACACCATATATTTT.

This rearrangement joins TRBV7-9 to TRBJ2-2; D uncertain. Trimming pared 3 bases from V and 3 bases from J, leaving 5 bases between. This CDR3 has 13 amino acids. The germline CDR1 and CDR2 sequences are SEHNR and FQNEAQ (reference sequence). For the CDR3, the DNA is TGTGCCAGCAGCTTGCAGTACACCGGGGAGCTGTTTTTT. The encoded protein is CASSLQYTGELFF.

CDR3 DNA sequence: TGTGCCAGCCTCAGGGGGGTGAGCAAAAACATTCAGTACTTC. Translated, it gives CASLRGVSKNIQYF. The chain carries TRBV2 and TRBJ2-4; D possibly corresponds to TRBD1 (7 bases). The CDR3 loop spans 14 amino acids. Per germline, CDR1 SNHLY and CDR2 FYNNEI. The germline V and J ends were trimmed by 8 bases and 3 bases, with 14 bases remaining between them.

The chain uses TRBV9 and TRBJ2-3; a weak D match, TRBD2 (5 bases). This CDR3 has 17 residues. Germline CDR1 SGDLS, CDR2 YYNGEE. V was cut by 4 bases and J by 4 bases, with 22 bases left in between. The CDR3 sequence is CASSPRPGMGAADTQYF. DNA for the CDR3: TGTGCCAGCAGCCCACGACCGGGGATGGGCGCCGCAGATACGCAGTATTTT.

The chain couples TRBV19 to TRBJ1-1; D remains unclear. The CDR3 runs to 13 residues. The V end lost 7 bases, the J end lost 3 bases, and 12 bases lay between the germline ends. Germline V gene sequence: CDR1 LNHDA, CDR2 SQIVND (reference sequence). The CDR3: CASNQQRDTEAFF. The CDR3 region has the DNA TGTGCCAGTAACCAACAGCGGGACACTGAAGCTTTCTTT.

The V and J genes are TRBV24-1 and TRBJ1-1; D possibly corresponds to TRBD1 (5 bases). This CDR3 is built from 13 residues. The V gene lost 1 base and the J gene lost 5 bases, with 7 bases spanning the gap. CDR1 is KGHDR, CDR2 SFDVKD, per germline. The CDR3 protein is CATSDLSGTEAFF. The CDR3 DNA reads as TGTGCCACCAGTGATTTATCAGGGACTGAAGCTTTCTTT.

The chain joins TRBV28 to TRBJ1-1; 9 bases line up with TRBD1. V shed 5 bases, J shed 4 bases, and the junction held 11 bases outside the gene matches. CDR1 and CDR2 from the germline V gene are MDHEN and SYDVKM. The CDR3 is 16 residues long. Written as DNA, the CDR3 is TGTGCCAGCAGTACAATCTACAGGGGGCGAGGCACTGAAGCTTTCTTT. Translation gives CASSTIYRGRGTEAFF. The full variable domain, with the rest looked up from reference TRBV28 and TRBJ1-1, is DVKVTQSSRYLVKRTGEKVFLECVQDMDHENMFWYRQDPGLGLRLIYFSYDVKMKEKGDIPEGYSVSREKKERFSLILESASTNQTSMYLCASSTIYRGRGTEAFFGQGTRLTVV.

This sequence joins TRBV5-1 and TRBJ2-3; 10 nucleotides align to TRBD1. V lost 4 bases to trimming and J lost 1 base; unmatched junction nucleotides: 6. Germline assignment: CDR1 SGHRS and CDR2 YFSETQ. The CDR3 is made up of 16 amino acids. The CDR3 DNA reads as TGCGCCAGCAGCCTTAGACAGGGGGCCGGCACAGATACGCAGTATTTT. It encodes CASSLRQGAGTDTQYF.